This TCR beta chain was identified in a study of human T cells and chemical hapten exposure. Overall study: Patients' scalps got diphenylcyclopropenone weekly throughout the roughly 25-week study. Women made up most patients, who had alopecia areata, totalis or universalis.

As regards this clonotype: Its antigen is still unknown.

The CDR3 consists of 13 residues. The germline V gene encodes CDR1 DFQATT and CDR2 SNEGSKA (reference sequence). V was shortened by 4 bases and J by 0 bases, with 10 bases between the two germline ends. TCRdb re-called the RACE reads through MiXCR, storing one row per CDR3 protein. The sample lists 40,000 or so distinct CDR3 sequences; over 9.5% were seen once. Whole-study results and caveats: There were significantly more large CDR3 similarity clusters among expanded TCRs than among controls.

Time point of the sample: patch test 3, about 24 weeks after DPC sensitization. The treatment: therapeutic diphenylcyclopropenone sensitization with weekly scalp DPC. It was from unfractionated whole blood that total RNA was extracted. Sequenced material: whole blood, taken in connection with sensitization to the hapten diphenylcyclopropenone (DPC). The source of this sequence is a woman between 35 and 50 years old with alopecia areata. Some clones in this sample may be carry-over from other donors' samples. The chain employs TRBV20-1 and TRBJ2-7, with D perhaps matching TRBD2 (6 bases). The chain's CDR3 is CSATGTPSYEQYF. The CDR3 coding sequence is TGCAGTGCTACCGGGACTCCCTCCTACGAGCAGTACTTC.